What follows describes a single T cell receptor beta chain. Its target is not known. The entry originates in a study of vaccination effects on CD4 cells after COVID-19. At the level of the study: As their vaccination, participants received two doses of either BNT162b2 or mRNA-1273. Study conclusions and caveats: Whether induced by infection or by vaccine, clones showed marked clonal contraction late after vaccination.

Repertoires were generated with immunoSEQ multiplex PCR, while TCRdb's copy carries only in-frame clones and drops some. The data show about 79,000 clones, about 70% seen once. Viral peptide pool expansion of antigen-specific CD4+ T cells preceded sequencing in the ViraFEST assay. Following 10 days of culture, CD4+ T cells were isolated. Each vaccine recipient was nucleocapsid antibody negative and had no prior SARS-CoV-2 infection. V trimming: 6 bases; J trimming: 5 bases; junction bases outside the gene matches: 7. The CDR3 runs 13 residues. Per the germline V gene, CDR1 is MNHEY and CDR2 is SVGAGI.

The source is a human donor who received a COVID-19 vaccine. The chain carries TRBV6-5 and TRBJ2-7; 7 positions agree with TRBD1. The specimen comprised CD4+ T cells from PBMCs cultured with HCoV-229E spike peptides, sampled before COVID-19 vaccination. The CDR3 region has the DNA TGTGCCAGCAGAGAGACAGGGACCAACGAGCAGTACGTC. This encodes CASRETGTNEQYV.